The 2 T cell receptor beta chains in this list originate from one sample, sequenced in a study of tumor-infiltrating lymphocytes in oesophageal squamous cell carcinoma. TCRdb fed the PCR reads into MiXCR, producing one record per CDR3 protein. The sample has approximately 9,500 distinct CDR3 sequences, under 70% seen once. Specimen: esophageal tumor tissue. All receptors come from a female donor with esophageal squamous cell carcinoma.

The CDR3 is CASSRQGGVYEQYF. The CDR3 DNA sequence: TGTGCCAGCAGCCGACAGGGGGGAGTCTACGAGCAGTATTTT. The chain couples TRBV7-2 to TRBJ2-3; 9 nucleotides align to TRBD1. CDR3 length: 14 residues. The V gene's germline CDR1 is SGHTA and CDR2 FQGNSA. V was pared by 5 bases and J by 11 bases, with 11 bases of the junction left unmatched.

This clonotype has more than one count but fewer than ten. The CDR3 DNA reads as TGCGCCAGCAGCTTGCCGGCCCTCGGAGGGGGCTTCTCCTACGAGCAGTTCTTC. Translated, it gives CASSLPALGGGFSYEQFF. V is TRBV5-1 and J is TRBJ2-1; weak D call: TRBD1 (7 bases). The CDR3 totals 18 residues. The germline V gene has CDR1 SGHRS and CDR2 YFSETQ. Trimming took 1 base from V and 10 from J, leaving 27 bases between them. The full variable domain, its missing parts supplied by reference TRBV5-1 and TRBJ2-1, is KAGVTQTPRYLIKTRGQQVTLSCSPISGHRSVSWYQQTPGQGLQFLFEYFSETQRNKGNFPGRFSGRQFSNSRSEMNVSTLELGDSALYLCASSLPALGGGFSYEQFFGPGTRLTVL.